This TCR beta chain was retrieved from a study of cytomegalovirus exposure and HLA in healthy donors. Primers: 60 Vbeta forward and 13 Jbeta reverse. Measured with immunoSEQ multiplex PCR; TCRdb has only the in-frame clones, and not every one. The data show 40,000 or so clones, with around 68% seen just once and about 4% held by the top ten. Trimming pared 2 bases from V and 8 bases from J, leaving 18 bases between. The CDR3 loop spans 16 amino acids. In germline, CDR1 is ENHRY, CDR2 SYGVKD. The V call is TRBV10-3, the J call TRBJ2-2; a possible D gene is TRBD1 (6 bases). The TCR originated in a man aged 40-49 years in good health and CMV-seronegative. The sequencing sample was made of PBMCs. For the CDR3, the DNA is TGTGCCATCAGTGAGGTCCCTCCGACAGGTGGGGGGGAGCTGTTTTTT. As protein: CAISEVPPTGGGELFF.